Shown below are 21 T cell receptor beta chains from a single sample sequenced in a study of T cells in Graves' hyperthyroidism and ophthalmopathy. Amplification targeted TCR beta CDR3 regions from RNA transcripts. The HTBI primer set was used in a first-round RT-PCR of the TCR CDR3. TCRdb itself ran the multiplex PCR reads through MiXCR, one entry per CDR3 protein. The sample gives 130,000 to 150,000 distinct CDR3 sequences, approximately 20% of which show up once; 60% to 70% is in the top ten. Sequencing was carried out using blood. All receptors derive from a woman in her fifties or sixties with Graves' hyperthyroidism that later progressed to Graves' ophthalmopathy.

This chain uses TRBV28 with TRBJ2-7; D remains ambiguous. CDR1 and CDR2 (germline): MDHEN, SYDVKM. This CDR3 is 17 amino acids long. V lost 4 bases, J lost 1 base, and 20 bases lay in between. CDR3 amino acids: CASSSQTPGWRSYEQYF. The DNA of the CDR3 is TGTGCCAGCAGTTCACAAACCCCCGGGTGGCGATCCTACGAGCAGTACTTC.

This clonotype was detected only once. Written as DNA, the CDR3 is TGCGCCAGCAGCTCCAACAGGGGGGGAGGTGGGAATGAGCAGTTCTTC. The encoded protein is CASSSNRGGGGNEQFF. The chain recombines TRBV5-1 with TRBJ2-1, with D possibly being TRBD1 (8 bases). CDR1 and CDR2 (germline): SGHRS, YFSETQ. The ends were cut back, 3 bases at V and 7 bases at J, with 20 bases in the middle. The CDR3 loop spans 16 amino acids.

There are a few counts of this clonotype. The rearrangement uses TRBV9 and TRBJ2-1; D uncertain. Trimming cost V 3 bases and J 0 bases, with 7 bases left between them. Germline lookup yields CDR1 SGDLS and CDR2 YYNGEE. The CDR3 spans 14 residues. The CDR3 bases are TGTGCCAGCAGCGGACATAGCTCCTACAATGAGCAGTTCTTC. Translation gives CASSGHSSYNEQFF.

The chain employs TRBV2 and TRBJ2-1; possibly TRBD1 or TRBD2 for D (5 bases each). V lost 9 bases, J lost 12 bases, and 18 bases lay in between. This CDR3 has 12 amino acids. The germline V gene has CDR1 SNHLY and CDR2 FYNNEI. The CDR3 reads CASGTPGTRQFF. The CDR3 region has the DNA TGTGCCAGTGGGACCCCCGGAACACGGCAGTTCTTC.

This clonotype was seen repeatedly, ten times or more. V and J are TRBV6-1 and TRBJ1-5; D is uncertain. The V gene's germline CDR1 is MNHNS and CDR2 SASEGT. Trimming cost V 2 bases and J 7 bases, with 12 bases left between them. CDR3 size: 14 residues. CDR3 sequence: CASSENPSEQPQHF. CDR3 DNA: TGTGCCAGCAGTGAAAACCCCTCCGAGCAGCCCCAGCATTTT.

This clonotype was observed a handful of times. V gene TRBV4-1 combines with J gene TRBJ2-5; 10 bases fit TRBD1. CDR3 length equals 15 residues. Unmatched junction bases numbered 1, after V lost 1 base and J lost 2 bases. The V gene's germline CDR1 is MGHRA and CDR2 YSYEKL. The CDR3 DNA sequence: TGCGCCAGCAGCCAAGCGGGACAGGGGCAAGAGACCCAGTACTTC. Translated: CASSQAGQGQETQYF.

The V gene is TRBV20-1, the J gene TRBJ1-5, with a tentative D call TRBD1 (6 bases). V lost 2 bases and J lost 2, with 10 bases in between. The CDR3 length is 14 residues. Germline CDR1 and CDR2: DFQATT and SNEGSKA (reference sequence). The CDR3: CSARQGNGNQPQHF. As DNA, the CDR3 is TGCAGTGCTAGACAGGGGAACGGCAATCAGCCCCAGCATTTT.

This sequence joins TRBV20-1 and TRBJ1-3, with D perhaps TRBD1 (6 bases). The CDR3 runs to 14 residues. The germline CDR1 and CDR2 sequences are DFQATT and SNEGSKA (reference sequence). Deletions cut 2 bases from V and 0 bases from J, with 8 bases between. CDR3 region: CSARLGGSGNTIYF. The CDR3 region has the DNA TGCAGTGCTAGACTAGGGGGCTCTGGAAACACCATATATTTT.

The chain combines TRBV5-6 with TRBJ1-1, with 11 nucleotides matching TRBD1. The CDR3 has 16 amino acids. Per germline, CDR1 SGHDT and CDR2 YYEEEE. With V trimmed by 1 base and J by 1 base, 3 bases remained unmatched. The CDR3 here is CASSLTGQGGNTEAFF. In DNA form, the CDR3 reads TGTGCCAGCAGCTTGACGGGACAGGGGGGGAACACTGAAGCTTTCTTT.

This clonotype turned up a few times. The rearrangement links TRBV6-1 to TRBJ2-7; 14 nucleotides align to TRBD2. The assigned J gene may be wrong: the sequence end matches TRBJ2-1 better. CDR3 length: 15 amino acids. Germline V gives CDR1 MNHNS, CDR2 SASEGT. This CDR3 is CASSSGTSGSYEQFF. The CDR3 DNA sequence: TGTGCCAGCAGCTCCGGGACTAGCGGGAGTTACGAGCAGTTCTTC.

This clonotype was seen many times. The V and J genes are TRBV5-1 and TRBJ2-1, with D uncertain. Germline assignment: CDR1 SGHRS and CDR2 YFSETQ. The CDR3 consists of 11 residues. V was shortened by 2 bases and J by 8 bases, with 5 bases between the two germline ends. The CDR3, as DNA: TGCGCCAGCAGCTTAGAATATGAGCAGTTCTTC. The encoded protein is CASSLEYEQFF.

The V call is TRBV4-1, the J call TRBJ1-2; D ambiguous. CDR3 length: 14 amino acids. CDR1 is MGHRA, CDR2 YSYEKL, per germline. V gave up 1 base and J gave up 0 bases, with 6 bases separating them. For the CDR3, the DNA is TGCGCCAGCAGCCAAGCCCAGGCTAACTATGGCTACACCTTC. The encoded protein is CASSQAQANYGYTF.

This clonotype was observed many times. This chain connects TRBV5-6 to TRBJ2-1, with 7 bases that match TRBD2. The CDR3 covers 16 residues. CDR1 SGHDT and CDR2 YYEEEE come from the germline V gene. J lost 7 bases, V lost 0 bases, and 10 bases had no gene match. CDR3 in DNA: TGTGCCAGCAGCTTGGTGGTGGGGGGGTCTCGGAATGAGCAGTTCTTC. This gives the protein CASSLVVGGSRNEQFF.

This clonotype was seen only a few times. This chain links TRBV6-1 with TRBJ2-5; TRBD2 matches 8 bases. V dropped 7 bases and J dropped 4; count of bases not matched to a gene: 8. Germline CDR1 MNHNS, CDR2 SASEGT. The CDR3 totals 14 residues. CDR3 residues: CASKKGLGRETQYF. The CDR3, as DNA: TGTGCCAGCAAGAAGGGACTAGGGAGAGAGACCCAGTACTTC.

In DNA form, the CDR3 reads TGCAGTGCTAGAGATGGCAGTCCCTCGGGCCGGGGTGGAAACACCATATATTTT. Translation gives CSARDGSPSGRGGNTIYF. The chain couples TRBV20-1 to TRBJ1-3, with D hard to call. Trimming shortened V by 0 bases and J by 3 bases, and 21 bases separated the two germline ends. There are 18 residues in the CDR3. Germline V gene sequence: CDR1 DFQATT, CDR2 SNEGSKA (reference sequence).

The sample holds a few counts of this clonotype. The rearrangement links TRBV20-1 to TRBJ2-5; 11 nucleotides agree with TRBD2. Trimming cost V 5 bases and J 4 bases; bases outside gene matches: 9. Germline loops: CDR1 DFQATT, CDR2 SNEGSKA (reference sequence). The CDR3 runs to 15 residues. The CDR3 region is CSAPLAGGPRETQYF. The CDR3 DNA sequence: TGCAGTGCTCCTTTAGCGGGAGGGCCAAGAGAGACCCAGTACTTC.

The rearrangement links TRBV5-8 to TRBJ1-5; D possibly corresponds to TRBD1 (6 bases). The V gene lost 4 bases and the J gene lost 6 bases, with 14 bases spanning the gap. Germline V gene data show CDR1 as SGHTS and CDR2 as YDEGEE. The CDR3 sequence is 14 residues long. CDR3 amino acids: CASSERGGGQPQHF. In DNA form, the CDR3 reads TGTGCCAGCAGCGAGAGGGGGGGTGGTCAGCCCCAGCATTTT.

The V and J genes are TRBV20-1 and TRBJ1-2, with 11 bases that match TRBD1. V was clipped by 3 bases and J by 8 bases; unmatched bases: 5. The CDR3 spans 13 residues. Germline V gene sequence: CDR1 DFQATT, CDR2 SNEGSKA (reference sequence). CDR3 nucleotides: TGCAGTGCTAGGGGACAGGGGGGTATCGGCTACACCTTC. Protein product: CSARGQGGIGYTF.

This clonotype was recorded at least ten times. This chain uses TRBV20-1 with TRBJ2-5; D tentatively reads TRBD1 or TRBD2 (5 bases each). Germline CDR1 is DFQATT and CDR2 is SNEGSKA (reference sequence). Trimming pared 6 bases from V and 4 bases from J, leaving 12 bases between. The CDR3 has 12 amino acids. CDR3 in amino acids: CSALEGRETQYF. Written as DNA, the CDR3 is TGCAGTGCCCTCGAGGGGCGAGAGACCCAGTACTTC.

This clonotype has at least ten counts. CDR3 sequence: CASSLPGTGAGNTIYF. In DNA form, the CDR3 reads TGTGCCAGCAGTCTTCCCGGGACAGGGGCTGGAAACACCATATATTTT. The genes are TRBV12-3 or TRBV12-4 and TRBJ1-3; 10 nucleotides match TRBD1. V shed 5 bases, J shed 2 bases, and the junction held 6 bases outside the gene matches. There are 16 residues in the CDR3.

V gene TRBV19 combines with J gene TRBJ1-1; 7 bases match TRBD1. This CDR3 contains 13 residues. The V and J ends lost 6 bases and 4 bases, in that order; junction bases with no gene match: 5. The germline V gene has CDR1 LNHDA and CDR2 SQIVND (reference sequence). CDR3 residues: CASRLQGGTEAFF. CDR3 in DNA: TGTGCCAGTAGACTTCAGGGGGGCACTGAAGCTTTCTTT. Full variable domain (remainder filled in from reference TRBV19 and TRBJ1-1): DGGITQSPKYLFRKEGQNVTLSCEQNLNHDAMYWYRQDPGQGLRLIYYSQIVNDFQKGDIAEGYSVSREKKESFPLTVTSAQKNPTAFYLCASRLQGGTEAFFGQGTRLTVV.